A single sample is the source of the 14 T cell receptor beta chains below, sequenced in a study of OX40 agonist ivuxolimab in advanced cancers. TCRdb's copy holds only in-frame clones and misses some; the assay was immunoSEQ multiplex PCR. The sample records tens of thousands of clones, about 92% being singletons. Sequencing was performed on CD4+ or CD8+ T cells sorted from blood, taken in a trial of the OX40 agonist ivuxolimab. The receptors derive from an adult with an advanced solid tumor such as melanoma, head and neck, liver or kidney cancer.

This clone showed up just once. The V and J genes are TRBV6-6 and TRBJ2-7; D call uncertain. V dropped 5 bases and J dropped 4 bases, with 9 bases sitting between them. Germline V gene data show CDR1 as MNHNY and CDR2 as SVGAGI (reference sequence). CDR3 length: 12 amino acids. The CDR3 spells CASSAGPYEQYF. CDR3 in DNA: TGTGCCAGCAGTGCCGGACCGTACGAGCAGTACTTC.

The chain has TRBV7-9 and TRBJ1-2; D is perhaps TRBD1 (6 bases). CDR3 length: 13 residues. V lost 7 bases and J lost 6, with 15 bases in between. Germline CDR1 is SEHNR and CDR2 is FQNEAQ (reference sequence). CDR3 protein: CASIDTGTNGYTF. The CDR3 DNA reads as TGTGCCAGCATTGACACAGGGACCAATGGCTACACCTTC.

The rearrangement links TRBV9 to TRBJ1-2, with D possibly TRBD1 on 5 matching bases. The CDR3 loop spans 15 amino acids. The V gene lost 1 base and the J gene lost 3 bases, with 13 bases spanning the gap. CDR1 is SGDLS, CDR2 YYNGEE, per germline. The CDR3 region has the DNA TGTGCCAGCAGCGTAAGTCCCACGACAGACTATGGCTACACCTTC. Its translation is CASSVSPTTDYGYTF. Complete variable domain (other parts from reference TRBV9 and TRBJ1-2): DSGVTQTPKHLITATGQRVTLRCSPRSGDLSVYWYQQSLDQGLQFLIQYYNGEERAKGNILERFSAQQFPDLHSELNLSSLELGDSALYFCASSVSPTTDYGYTFGSGTRLTVV.

The rearrangement links TRBV6-1 to TRBJ1-1; perhaps TRBD1 as D (6 bases). Per the germline V gene, CDR1 is MNHNS and CDR2 is SASEGT. The CDR3 totals 13 residues. V shed 10 bases and J shed 1 base, with 13 bases lying between them. Written as DNA, the CDR3 is TGTGCCATCACCCCGGACAGGAACACTGAAGCTTTCTTT. Translating it yields CAITPDRNTEAFF.

This chain links TRBV7-2 with TRBJ2-4; no definite D call. Germline CDR1 reads SGHTA; CDR2 reads FQGNSA. The CDR3 contains 14 residues. The V and J ends lost 3 bases and 10 bases respectively, with 16 bases between them. CDR3 sequence: CASSLYMGHGIQYF. In DNA, the CDR3 is TGTGCCAGCAGCTTGTACATGGGCCACGGGATTCAGTACTTC.

This clone was seen only once. The chain carries TRBV6-1 and TRBJ2-5; no definite D call. Germline V gene lookup returns CDR1 MNHNS and CDR2 SASEGT. With 0 bases removed from V and 7 bases from J, the gap between germline ends came to 9 bases. CDR3 length equals 13 residues. CDR3 protein: CASSEARRGTQYF. CDR3 DNA sequence: TGTGCCAGCAGTGAAGCGAGGAGAGGGACCCAGTACTTC.

This rearrangement joins TRBV28 to TRBJ1-2; D gene unclear. Looked up from germline, CDR1 is MDHEN and CDR2 is SYDVKM. V was cut by 8 bases and J by 4 bases, with 14 bases left in between. The CDR3 spans 13 residues. Here the CDR3 reads CASGRSDIYGYTF. As DNA, the CDR3 is TGTGCCAGCGGGAGGTCGGATATCTATGGCTACACCTTC.

The J gene is TRBJ2-5, the V gene TRBV11-3; TRBD2 agrees at 12 bases. Germline CDR1 is SGHNT and CDR2 is YENEEA. Trimming removed 5 bases from V and 5 bases from J; junction bases left unmatched: 6. This CDR3 region has 15 residues. The CDR3 loop is CASSATSGSYETQYF. The CDR3 DNA sequence: TGTGCCAGCAGCGCGACTAGCGGGAGTTATGAGACCCAGTACTTC.

The chain couples TRBV9 to TRBJ2-7; weak D call: TRBD2 (6 bases). Germline values: CDR1 SGDLS, CDR2 YYNGEE. V was pared by 0 bases and J by 7 bases, with 20 bases between. The CDR3 consists of 16 residues. CDR3 sequence (DNA): TGTGCCAGCAGCGTAGATGGGACCGTAGCGGCGGGGGAGCAGTACTTC. Translating it yields CASSVDGTVAAGEQYF. Drawing the rest from reference TRBV9 and TRBJ2-7, the complete variable domain is DSGVTQTPKHLITATGQRVTLRCSPRSGDLSVYWYQQSLDQGLQFLIQYYNGEERAKGNILERFSAQQFPDLHSELNLSSLELGDSALYFCASSVDGTVAAGEQYFGPGTRLTVT.

A single count supports this clone. The V gene is TRBV7-9, the J gene TRBJ1-1; D may be TRBD1 (6 bases). This CDR3 has 14 residues. Trimming shortened V by 6 bases and J by 9 bases, and 20 bases separated the two germline ends. In germline, CDR1 is SEHNR, CDR2 FQNEAQ (reference sequence). CDR3 nucleotide sequence: TGTGCCAGCAGTATACGAGGGGGATACCCAAAAGCTTTCTTT. Its translation: CASSIRGGYPKAFF.

J is TRBJ1-1 and V is TRBV28; D is ambiguous. The germline CDR1 and CDR2 sequences are MDHEN and SYDVKM. The length of the CDR3 is 13 residues. Trimming stripped 8 bases from V and 8 bases from J, with 18 bases between. For the CDR3, the DNA is TGTGCCAGCTCCAGTACGTCTTTGGTGGAAGCTTTCTTT. Protein sequence: CASSSTSLVEAFF.

The chain combines TRBV11-3 with TRBJ1-6, with D unclear. Trimming took 0 bases from V and 0 from J, leaving 12 bases between them. CDR3 length: 18 amino acids. Germline V gene lookup returns CDR1 SGHNT and CDR2 YENEEA. This CDR3 is CASSLDQSGSSYNSPLHF. CDR3 DNA sequence: TGTGCCAGCAGCTTAGATCAGTCGGGGAGCTCCTATAATTCACCCCTCCACTTT. Full variable domain (remainder filled in from reference TRBV11-3 and TRBJ1-6): EAGVVQSPRYKIIEKKQPVAFWCNPISGHNTLYWYLQNLGQGPELLIRYENEEAVDDSQLPKDRFSAERLKGVDSTLKIQPAELGDSAVYLCASSLDQSGSSYNSPLHFGNGTRLTVT.

This clone was picked up one time. The V gene is TRBV7-7, the J gene TRBJ2-1; 10 bases are shared with TRBD2. V lost 5 bases, J lost 2 bases, and 6 bases stayed unmatched. The CDR3 loop spans 16 amino acids. Germline CDR1 SSHAT, CDR2 FNYEAQ (reference sequence). DNA for the CDR3: TGTGCCAGCAGCATCCTAGCGGGAGACGCCTACAATGAGCAGTTCTTC. Translated: CASSILAGDAYNEQFF.

This rearrangement joins TRBV6-6 to TRBJ2-2, with D perhaps matching TRBD2 (6 bases). Germline CDR1 is MNHNY and CDR2 is SVGAGI (reference sequence). Trimming cost V 8 bases and J 1 base, with 8 bases left between them. This CDR3 has 13 amino acids. CDR3 in amino acids: CASGGMNTGELFF. In DNA, the CDR3 is TGTGCCAGCGGCGGGATGAACACCGGGGAGCTGTTTTTT.